Listed below are T cell receptor beta chains from one sample, sequenced in a study of blood T cell repertoires in COVID-19. Clones were read by immunoSEQ multiplex PCR, and TCRdb kept only the in-frame ones, dropping some. The table lists about 64,000 clones, just over 85% of them singletons, with around two fifths in the top ten. Sequenced material: peripheral blood. The source is a woman between 55 and 75 years old with COVID-19, enrolled during active disease. Both conserved end residues are part of each CDR3. A D gene is named only where the DNA matches it firmly. Clone sizes are given selectively: once, few, many, or a class where the clone is expanded.

j_call | v_call | d_call | clone_size | cdr3_length | cdr3_aa | cdr3_nt
TRBJ1-4 | TRBV5-6 | - | - | 15 | CASSLIGEPNEKLFF | TGTGCCAGCAGCTTAATTGGGGAGCCTAATGAAAAACTGTTTTTT
TRBJ2-2 | TRBV2 | - | - | 12 | CASSPNTGELFF | TGTGCCAGCAGCCCAAACACCGGGGAGCTGTTTTTT
TRBJ1-3 | TRBV6-5 | - | - | 16 | CASSSPRGGSGNTIYF | TGTGCCAGCAGTTCGCCAAGGGGCGGCTCTGGAAACACCATATATTTT
TRBJ1-2 | TRBV6-2/TRBV6-3 | TRBD1 | - | 11 | CASSSGGGYTF | TGTGCCAGCAGTTCAGGGGGCGGCTACACCTTC
TRBJ2-6 | TRBV18 | - | - | 16 | CASSPLGLSGANVLTF | TGTGCCAGCTCACCCCTCGGTCTCTCTGGGGCCAACGTCCTGACTTTC
TRBJ1-6 | TRBV5-1 | TRBD1 | once | 14 | CASSLGQGRSPLHF | TGCGCCAGCAGCTTGGGACAGGGTCGGTCACCCCTCCACTTT
TRBJ1-2 | TRBV6-1 | - | - | 13 | CASSEGAGYGYTF | TGTGCCAGCAGTGAGGGGGCGGGCTATGGCTACACCTTC
TRBJ1-4 | TRBV19 | - | - | 14 | CASSMGLGNEKLFF | TGTGCCAGTAGTATGGGGCTTGGGAATGAAAAACTGTTTTTT
TRBJ1-1 | TRBV7-8 | - | few | 13 | CASSSTSGTEAFF | TGTGCCAGCAGCTCCACGAGCGGCACTGAAGCTTTCTTT
TRBJ2-7 | TRBV3-1/TRBV3-2 | - | - | 16 | CASSTSFWGDKYEQYF | TGTGCCAGCAGCACCTCGTTCTGGGGAGACAAATACGAGCAGTACTTC
TRBJ1-1 | TRBV5-1 | - | once | 15 | CASSPTGDMNTEAFF | TGCGCCAGCAGCCCCACAGGAGACATGAACACTGAAGCTTTCTTT
TRBJ1-3 | TRBV4-1 | - | - | 17 | CASSLTPPGAPGNTIYF | TGCGCCAGCAGCCTCACACCCCCGGGAGCGCCTGGAAACACCATATATTTT
TRBJ2-7 | TRBV30 | - | - | 13 | CAWSYTGAYEQYF | TGTGCCTGGAGTTACACCGGGGCCTACGAGCAGTACTTC
TRBJ1-2 | TRBV5-5 | - | - | 13 | CASSLRSLGGYTF | TGTGCCAGCAGCTTGAGATCGTTGGGCGGCTACACCTTC
TRBJ1-4 | TRBV6-2/TRBV6-3 | TRBD1 | few | 15 | CASSTRDRGGEKLFF | TGTGCCAGCAGTACCCGCGACAGGGGCGGCGAAAAACTGTTTTTT
TRBJ2-5 | TRBV15 | TRBD2 | - | 18 | CATSRDPSGRGVGETQYF | TGTGCCACCAGCAGGGACCCTAGCGGGAGAGGGGTGGGAGAGACCCAGTACTTC
TRBJ2-2 | TRBV4-3 | TRBD2 | - | 16 | CASSQQRGLNTGELFF | TGCGCCAGCAGCCAACAGCGGGGACTGAACACCGGGGAGCTGTTTTTT
TRBJ1-5 | TRBV28 | TRBD1 | once | 14 | CASSPGQGDQPQHF | TGTGCCAGCAGCCCGGGACAGGGAGATCAGCCCCAGCATTTT
TRBJ2-7 | TRBV2 | - | - | 11 | CASSVTYEQYF | TGTGCCAGCAGTGTAACCTACGAGCAGTACTTC
TRBJ2-1 | TRBV3-1/TRBV3-2 | TRBD2 | - | 13 | CASSQSGNDEQFF | TGTGCCAGCAGCCAAAGCGGGAATGATGAGCAGTTCTTC
TRBJ2-5 | TRBV3-1/TRBV3-2 | - | - | 14 | CASSQGDFQETQYF | TGTGCCAGCAGCCAAGGAGACTTCCAAGAGACCCAGTACTTC
TRBJ2-5 | TRBV6-4 | TRBD2 | - | 13 | CASTSGTWETQYF | TGTGCCAGCACTAGCGGGACTTGGGAGACCCAGTACTTC
TRBJ1-1 | TRBV6-5 | - | - | 14 | CASTLDTSRTEAFF | TGTGCCAGCACACTCGATACGAGCCGGACTGAAGCTTTCTTT
TRBJ2-7 | TRBV10-3 | TRBD2 | - | 14 | CAISSSGGAYEQYF | TGTGCCATCAGTTCCAGCGGGGGAGCTTACGAGCAGTACTTC
TRBJ2-7 | TRBV11-2 | - | - | 14 | CASSPEGNSYEQYF | TGTGCCAGCAGCCCCGAGGGCAACTCCTACGAGCAGTACTTC
TRBJ2-5 | TRBV24-1 | - | - | 14 | CATSEGEVQETQYF | TGTGCCACCAGTGAAGGGGAGGTGCAGGAGACCCAGTACTTC
TRBJ2-7 | TRBV5-1 | - | - | 14 | CASSSGTPSYEQYF | TGCGCCAGCAGCTCCGGGACACCCTCCTACGAGCAGTACTTC
TRBJ1-1 | TRBV3-1/TRBV3-2 | TRBD1 | once | 16 | CASSQGQGLPNTEAFF | TGTGCCAGCAGTCAGGGACAGGGGCTACCGAACACTGAAGCTTTCTTT
TRBJ2-5 | TRBV24-1 | - | - | 13 | CATSATDQETQYF | TGTGCCACCAGTGCAACTGACCAAGAGACCCAGTACTTC
TRBJ2-1 | TRBV10-3 | TRBD2 | - | 14 | CAINAGVTYNEQFF | TGTGCCATCAACGCGGGGGTCACCTACAATGAGCAGTTCTTC
TRBJ2-1 | TRBV6-2/TRBV6-3 | TRBD2 | - | 14 | CASSYPGLVNEQFF | TGTGCCAGCAGTTACCCAGGACTAGTCAATGAGCAGTTCTTC
TRBJ2-5 | TRBV4-3 | - | - | 15 | CASSPWAGRQETQYF | TGCGCCAGCAGCCCGTGGGCCGGAAGACAAGAGACCCAGTACTTC
TRBJ1-2 | TRBV4-3 | - | - | 13 | CASSQGSQGGYTF | TGCGCCAGCAGCCAAGGCAGTCAGGGGGGCTACACCTTC
TRBJ1-2 | TRBV19 | TRBD1 | once | 12 | CASWDSPYGYTF | TGTGCCAGCTGGGACAGTCCCTATGGCTACACCTTC
TRBJ1-5 | TRBV19 | TRBD1 | - | 14 | CASVADRGVQPQHF | TGTGCCAGTGTTGCGGACAGGGGGGTTCAGCCCCAGCATTTT
TRBJ2-3 | TRBV29-1 | TRBD1 | - | 16 | CSVEGDRGAYTDTQYF | TGCAGCGTTGAAGGGGACAGGGGAGCCTACACAGATACGCAGTATTTT
TRBJ2-1 | TRBV14 | - | - | 15 | CASSHSLVGYNEQFF | TGTGCCAGCAGCCACAGCCTAGTGGGCTACAATGAGCAGTTCTTC
TRBJ1-2 | TRBV18 | - | - | 12 | CASSPREASATF | TGTGCCAGCTCACCCAGGGAGGCTTCCGCCACCTTC
TRBJ2-5 | TRBV7-9 | TRBD2 | - | 16 | CASSLPGLAFGETQYF | TGTGCCAGCAGCCTCCCGGGACTAGCGTTTGGGGAGACCCAGTACTTC
TRBJ1-2 | TRBV30 | - | - | 15 | CAWSLRGGALDGYTF | TGTGCCTGGAGCCTGCGGGGGGGCGCCCTAGATGGCTACACCTTC
TRBJ2-1 | TRBV29-1 | TRBD2 | - | 13 | CSVRLAGVGEQFF | TGCAGCGTGCGACTAGCGGGAGTTGGTGAGCAGTTCTTC
TRBJ2-7 | TRBV29-1 | - | once | 13 | CSVEVGRVREQYF | TGCAGCGTTGAAGTCGGCAGGGTTCGCGAGCAGTACTTC
TRBJ2-1 | TRBV7-6 | TRBD2 | - | 19 | CASSPSPGLAGGSYNEQFF | TGTGCCAGCAGCCCTTCCCCGGGACTAGCGGGGGGCTCCTACAATGAGCAGTTCTTC
TRBJ1-5 | TRBV6-6 | - | - | 15 | CASSYSGSNNQPQHF | TGTGCCAGCAGTTACTCGGGCAGCAACAATCAGCCCCAGCATTTT
TRBJ2-1 | TRBV7-2 | TRBD1 | - | 13 | CASSPQAHRGQFF | TGTGCCAGCAGCCCACAAGCCCACAGGGGGCAGTTCTTC
TRBJ1-2 | TRBV27 | - | - | 14 | CASSLNVYRDGYTF | TGTGCCAGCAGCTTAAACGTTTACCGAGATGGCTACACCTTC
TRBJ1-1 | TRBV4-1 | - | - | 14 | CASSQDPRNTEAFF | TGCGCCAGCAGCCAAGATCCGCGGAACACTGAAGCTTTCTTT
TRBJ2-7 | TRBV7-2 | TRBD2 | - | 13 | CASSFRAGDEQYF | TGTGCCAGCAGCTTCCGCGCGGGGGACGAGCAGTACTTC
TRBJ2-1 | TRBV5-1 | TRBD1 | once | 15 | CASSFRDRPYNEQFF | TGCGCCAGCAGCTTCCGGGACAGACCCTACAATGAGCAGTTCTTC
TRBJ2-5 | TRBV7-9 | - | - | 14 | CASREGSTAETQYF | TGTGCCAGCAGAGAAGGCAGCACAGCCGAGACCCAGTACTTC
TRBJ2-3 | TRBV11-2 | - | - | 13 | CATTRGPTDTQYF | TGTGCCACCACCAGGGGTCCCACAGATACGCAGTATTTT
TRBJ2-1 | TRBV4-3 | TRBD1 | - | 12 | CASKDRYNEQFF | TGCGCCAGCAAGGACAGGTACAATGAGCAGTTCTTC
TRBJ2-1 | TRBV10-1 | - | - | 13 | CASSDTSYNEQFF | TGCGCCAGCAGTGACACTAGCTACAATGAGCAGTTCTTC
TRBJ2-2 | TRBV5-6 | - | few | 15 | CASSPLRTDFGELFF | TGTGCCAGCAGCCCCTTACGGACAGATTTCGGGGAGCTGTTTTTT
TRBJ1-6 | TRBV3-1/TRBV3-2 | TRBD1 | - | 14 | CASSLDRLGSPLHF | TGTGCCAGCAGTTTGGACAGGCTGGGTTCACCCCTCCACTTT
TRBJ2-1 | TRBV29-1 | - | - | 10 | CSVASNEQFF | TGCAGCGTTGCTTCCAATGAGCAGTTCTTC
TRBJ1-5 | TRBV12-3/TRBV12-4 | - | - | 12 | CASSSQVGPQHF | TGTGCCAGCAGCTCTCAGGTAGGGCCCCAGCATTTT